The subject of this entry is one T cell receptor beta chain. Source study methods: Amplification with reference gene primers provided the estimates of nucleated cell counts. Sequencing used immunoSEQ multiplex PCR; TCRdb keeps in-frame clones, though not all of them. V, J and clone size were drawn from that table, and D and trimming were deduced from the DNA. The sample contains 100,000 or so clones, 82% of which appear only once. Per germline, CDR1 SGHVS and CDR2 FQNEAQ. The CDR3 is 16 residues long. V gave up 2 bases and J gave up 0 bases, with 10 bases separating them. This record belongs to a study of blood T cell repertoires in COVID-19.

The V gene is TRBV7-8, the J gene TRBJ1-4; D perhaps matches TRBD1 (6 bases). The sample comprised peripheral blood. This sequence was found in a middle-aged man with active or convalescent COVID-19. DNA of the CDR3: TGTGCCAGCAGCTTACGGACAGTTGCAACTAATGAAAAACTGTTTTTT. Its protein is CASSLRTVATNEKLFF.